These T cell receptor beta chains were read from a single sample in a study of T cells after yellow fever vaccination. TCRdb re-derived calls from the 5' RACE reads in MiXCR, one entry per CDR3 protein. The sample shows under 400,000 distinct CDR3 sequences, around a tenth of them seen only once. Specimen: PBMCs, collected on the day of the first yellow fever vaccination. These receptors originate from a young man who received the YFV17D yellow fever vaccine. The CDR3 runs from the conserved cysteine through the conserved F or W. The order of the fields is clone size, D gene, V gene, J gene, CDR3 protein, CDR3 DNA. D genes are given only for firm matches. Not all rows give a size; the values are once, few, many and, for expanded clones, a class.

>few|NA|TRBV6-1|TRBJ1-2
CASSLTGTLGGYTF
TGTGCCAGCAGTCTTACAGGGACCCTCGGTGGCTACACCTTC
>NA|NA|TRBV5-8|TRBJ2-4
CASSPLGHGSKNIQYF
TGTGCCAGCAGCCCCCTGGGGCACGGGAGCAAAAACATTCAGTACTTC
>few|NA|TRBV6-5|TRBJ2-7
CASLGNGYF
TGTGCCAGCTTGGGCAATGGTTACTTC
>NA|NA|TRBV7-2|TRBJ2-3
CASSSLGGTDTQYF
TGTGCCAGCAGCTCACTTGGGGGCACAGATACGCAGTATTTT
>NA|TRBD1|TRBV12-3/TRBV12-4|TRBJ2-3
CASTPGQGAGTQYF
TGTGCCAGCACCCCGGGACAGGGGGCTGGTACGCAGTATTTT
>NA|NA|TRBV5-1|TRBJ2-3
CASSLGVGGPLNTQYF
TGCGCCAGCAGCTTGGGAGTCGGGGGGCCTCTTAATACGCAGTATTTT
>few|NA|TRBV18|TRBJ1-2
CASSDYDGANYGYTF
TGTGCCAGCTCAGATTACGACGGAGCTAACTATGGCTACACCTTC
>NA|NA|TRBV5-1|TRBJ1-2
CASSLGGNLSGYTF
TGCGCCAGCAGCTTGGGTGGCAATCTTTCTGGCTACACCTTC
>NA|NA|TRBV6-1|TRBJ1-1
CASSDSRVGAFF
TGTGCCAGCAGTGACTCCAGGGTTGGAGCTTTCTTT
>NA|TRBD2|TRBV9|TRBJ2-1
CASSVVGGGANEQFF
TGTGCCAGCAGCGTAGTCGGCGGGGGGGCCAATGAGCAGTTCTTC
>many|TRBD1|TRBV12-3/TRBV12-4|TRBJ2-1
CASSLDLTGGLNEQFF
TGTGCCAGCAGTTTAGACCTGACAGGGGGTCTCAATGAGCAGTTCTTC
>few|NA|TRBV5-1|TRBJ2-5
CASSFLPGRETQYF
TGCGCCAGCAGCTTTTTGCCTGGCAGGGAGACCCAGTACTTC
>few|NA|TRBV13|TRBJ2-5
CASKRGGTETQYF
TGTGCCAGCAAGAGGGGAGGTACGGAGACCCAGTACTTC
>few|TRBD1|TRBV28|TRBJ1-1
CASSLRTGMNTEAFF
TGTGCCAGCAGTTTGAGGACAGGGATGAACACTGAAGCTTTCTTT
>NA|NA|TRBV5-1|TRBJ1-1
CASSGGKGAEAFF
TGCGCCAGCAGCGGGGGAAAGGGAGCTGAAGCTTTCTTT
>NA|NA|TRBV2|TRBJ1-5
CASSRDQPQHF
TGTGCCAGCAGCCGCGATCAGCCCCAGCATTTT
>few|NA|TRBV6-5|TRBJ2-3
CASSYAGGGTDTQYF
TGTGCCAGCAGTTACGCAGGCGGCGGCACAGATACGCAGTATTTT
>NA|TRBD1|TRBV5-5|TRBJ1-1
CASSMGQGWASTEAFF
TGTGCCAGCAGCATGGGACAGGGATGGGCGAGCACTGAAGCTTTCTTT
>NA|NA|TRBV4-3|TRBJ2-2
CASSQDAHSGELFF
TGCGCCAGCAGCCAAGACGCACACTCCGGGGAGCTGTTTTTT
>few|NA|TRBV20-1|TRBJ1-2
CSARSGAYGYTF
TGCAGTGCTAGAAGCGGGGCCTATGGCTACACCTTC
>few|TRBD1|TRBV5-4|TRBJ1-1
CASSLRDRGETEAFF
TGTGCCAGCAGCTTAAGGGACAGGGGCGAGACTGAAGCTTTCTTT
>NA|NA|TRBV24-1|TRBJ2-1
CATSRADQDHNEQFF
TGTGCCACCAGTCGGGCAGATCAGGATCACAATGAGCAGTTCTTC
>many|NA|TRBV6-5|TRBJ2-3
CASSSPGRTDTQYF
TGTGCCAGCAGTTCGCCGGGCCGCACAGATACGCAGTATTTT
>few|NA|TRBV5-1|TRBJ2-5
CASTMRGGLEETQYF
TGCGCCAGCACGATGAGGGGGGGTCTTGAAGAGACCCAGTACTTC
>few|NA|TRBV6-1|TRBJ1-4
CASRALFTGHSNEKLFF
TGTGCCAGCAGAGCGCTGTTCACGGGACACAGTAATGAAAAACTGTTTTTT
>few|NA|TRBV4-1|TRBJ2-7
CASSQGGGSYEQYF
TGCGCCAGCAGCCAAGGGGGCGGCTCCTACGAGCAGTACTTC
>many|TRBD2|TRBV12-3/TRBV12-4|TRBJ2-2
CASSLRLLRGAPGTGELFF
TGTGCCAGCAGTTTAAGATTGTTGCGGGGGGCCCCTGGGACCGGGGAGCTGTTTTTT
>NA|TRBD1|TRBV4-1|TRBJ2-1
CASSVGGLYNEQFF
TGCGCCAGCAGCGTAGGGGGCTTATACAATGAGCAGTTCTTC
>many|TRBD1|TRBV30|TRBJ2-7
CAWSVGTGVPYEQYF
TGTGCCTGGAGTGTAGGGACAGGAGTACCCTACGAGCAGTACTTC
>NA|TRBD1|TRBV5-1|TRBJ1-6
CASSLAPATGGNSPLHF
TGCGCCAGCAGCTTGGCACCCGCGACAGGGGGAAATTCACCCCTCCACTTT
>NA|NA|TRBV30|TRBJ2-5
CAWSVRSTETQYF
TGTGCCTGGAGTGTACGCAGCACAGAGACCCAGTACTTC
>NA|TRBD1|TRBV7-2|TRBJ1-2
CASSQTGYYGYTF
TGTGCCAGCAGCCAGACAGGGTACTATGGCTACACCTTC
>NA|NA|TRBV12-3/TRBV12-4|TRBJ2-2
CASRNDGELFF
TGTGCCAGCAGAAACGACGGGGAGCTGTTTTTT
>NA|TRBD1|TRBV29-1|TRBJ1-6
CSVMTGIDSPLHF
TGCAGCGTTATGACAGGGATCGATTCACCCCTCCACTTT
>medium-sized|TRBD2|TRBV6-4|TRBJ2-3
CASSDGLASTDTQYF
TGTGCCAGCAGTGACGGACTAGCTAGCACAGATACGCAGTATTTT
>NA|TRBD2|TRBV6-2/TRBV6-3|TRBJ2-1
CASRAVAGRAHNEQFF
TGTGCCAGCAGGGCAGTAGCGGGTCGGGCCCACAATGAGCAGTTCTTC
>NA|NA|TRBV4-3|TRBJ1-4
CASSPMVLRGRTNEKLFF
TGCGCCAGCAGCCCAATGGTTTTAAGGGGTCGGACTAATGAAAAACTGTTTTTT
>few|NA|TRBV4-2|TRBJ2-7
CASSLTGTVYEQYF
TGTGCCAGCAGCTTAACCGGGACCGTCTACGAGCAGTACTTC
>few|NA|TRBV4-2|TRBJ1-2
CASSQDLQVVYYGYTF
TGTGCCAGCAGCCAAGATCTACAGGTCGTCTACTATGGCTACACCTTC
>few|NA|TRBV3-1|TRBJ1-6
CASSLHPNSPLHF
TGTGCCAGCAGCCTACACCCAAATTCACCCCTCCACTTT
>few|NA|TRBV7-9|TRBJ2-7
CASSTDNHNYEQYF
TGTGCCAGCAGCACAGACAACCACAACTACGAGCAGTACTTC
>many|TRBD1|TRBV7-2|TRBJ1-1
CASSRDRFFTEAFF
TGTGCCAGCAGCCGGGACAGATTTTTCACTGAAGCTTTCTTT
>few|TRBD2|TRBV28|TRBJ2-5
CASSSTQRLAYGRETQYF
TGTGCCAGCAGTTCTACCCAGAGACTAGCGTACGGAAGGGAGACCCAGTACTTC
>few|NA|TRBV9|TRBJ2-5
CASSVGGTGTQYF
TGTGCCAGCAGCGTAGGGGGCACAGGGACCCAGTACTTC
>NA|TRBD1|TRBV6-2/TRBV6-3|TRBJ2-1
CASTAGTVINEQFF
TGTGCCAGCACCGCCGGGACAGTGATCAATGAGCAGTTCTTC
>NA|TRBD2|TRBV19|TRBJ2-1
CASSVSSGDYNEQFF
TGTGCCAGTAGTGTGTCTAGCGGGGACTACAATGAGCAGTTCTTC
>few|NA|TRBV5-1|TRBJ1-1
CASRWEGTEAFF
TGCGCCAGCCGGTGGGAGGGAACAGAAGCTTTCTTT